In this sample, the clone carrying this T cell receptor (beta chain) turned up many times. Antigen unknown. One entry per CDR3 protein results from TCRdb running MiXCR on the reads. The data hold over 150,000 distinct CDR3 sequences, with roughly a fifth observed a single time. This CDR3 is built from 14 residues. The germline V and J ends were trimmed by 6 bases and 14 bases, with 20 bases remaining between them. This sample was included in a study of T cell repertoires in cytomegalovirus infection. About the research overall: Carrying CMV and the relevant HLA type showed in public TCR beta signatures. Study conclusions and caveats: Identification of carriers of CMV plus the relevant HLA was performed using cumulative public TCR beta family frequency. HLA-C-restricted, CMV-specific TCR beta clonotypes were dominant ex vivo.

The genes are TRBV12-3 or TRBV12-4 and TRBJ1-6, with a possible D match to TRBD1 (6 bases). The source material was PBMCs. The receptor comes from a human donor in good health (CMV status not recorded). Some clones in this sample may be carry-over from other donors' samples. CDR3 nucleotides: TGTGCCAGCAGCCTACAGGACAGACCGGGGGCCCTCCACTTT. This codes for CASSLQDRPGALHF.